The sample holds many counts of the clone carrying this T cell receptor beta chain. With 1 base clipped from V and 1 base from J, the junction kept 4 bases outside the gene matches. This CDR3 has 16 residues. Germline V lookup: CDR1 LGHDT, CDR2 YNNKEL (reference sequence). These data belong to a study of T cells in Graves' hyperthyroidism and ophthalmopathy. About the research overall: The initial diagnosis was the point when peripheral blood was collected, ahead of any treatment.

RNA transcripts yielded amplified TCR beta CDR3 regions. HTBI primers were employed in a first-round RT-PCR of the TCR CDR3. TCRdb re-derived calls from the multiplex PCR reads in MiXCR, one entry per CDR3 protein. The sample lists over 250,000 distinct CDR3 sequences; roughly 15% were seen once. Each person with ophthalmopathy scored at least 3 on the Clinical Activity Score, reached NOSPECS grade 4 or higher, and had been ill under 3 months. The sample consisted of blood. The V gene is TRBV3-1, the J gene TRBJ1-1; 9 bases are a match to TRBD1. The receptor comes from a woman aged 40 to 50 with Graves' ophthalmopathy. As DNA, the CDR3 is TGTGCCAGCAGCCAAGTTAACAGGGGGCGGAACACTGAAGCTTTCTTT. This sequence encodes CASSQVNRGRNTEAFF.